This T cell receptor beta chain was identified during a study of blood T cell repertoires in COVID-19. Study-level information: The study drew acute and convalescent COVID-19 samples from the United States, Italy and Spain. T cells, B-cell-depleted T cells, or PBMCs supplied cDNA or gDNA.

How the authors handled the data: Counts of nucleated cells, estimated from reference gene primer amplification, were obtained. TCRdb's copy holds only in-frame clones and misses some; the assay was immunoSEQ multiplex PCR. V and J calls and clone size follow that table, whereas D and trimming were derived from the DNA. This table has more than 85,000 clones, roughly 80% appearing once. The germline CDR1 and CDR2 sequences are MGHDK and SYGVNS. CDR3 size: 13 residues. Trimming left V 11 bases short and J 1 base short, with 14 bases between. This chain links TRBV25-1 with TRBJ1-1; D unresolved. Sequenced sample: peripheral blood. The receptor was isolated from a woman in her sixties or seventies with acute or convalescent COVID-19. CDR3 in DNA: TGTGCCGCCCGGAGGGAGGGGAACACTGAAGCTTTCTTT. It is translated as CAARREGNTEAFF.